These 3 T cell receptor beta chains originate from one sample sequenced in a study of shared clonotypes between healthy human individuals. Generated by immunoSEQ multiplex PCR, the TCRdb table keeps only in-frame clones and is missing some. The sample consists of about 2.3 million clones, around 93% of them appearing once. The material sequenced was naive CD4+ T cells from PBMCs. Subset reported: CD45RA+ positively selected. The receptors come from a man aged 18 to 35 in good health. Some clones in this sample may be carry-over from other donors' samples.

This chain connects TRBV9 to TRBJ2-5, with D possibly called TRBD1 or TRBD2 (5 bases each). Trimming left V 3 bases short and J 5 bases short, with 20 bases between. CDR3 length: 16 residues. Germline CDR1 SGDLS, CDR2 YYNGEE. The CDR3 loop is CASSARGWGLGETQYF. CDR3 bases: TGTGCCAGCAGCGCCCGAGGCTGGGGGTTGGGTGAGACCCAGTACTTC.

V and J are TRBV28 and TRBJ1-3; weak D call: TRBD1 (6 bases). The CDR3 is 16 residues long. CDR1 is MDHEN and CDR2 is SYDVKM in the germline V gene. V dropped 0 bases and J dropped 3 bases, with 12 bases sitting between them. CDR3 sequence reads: CASSLWGGLGGNTIYF. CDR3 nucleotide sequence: TGTGCCAGCAGTTTATGGGGGGGCCTCGGTGGAAACACCATATATTTT.

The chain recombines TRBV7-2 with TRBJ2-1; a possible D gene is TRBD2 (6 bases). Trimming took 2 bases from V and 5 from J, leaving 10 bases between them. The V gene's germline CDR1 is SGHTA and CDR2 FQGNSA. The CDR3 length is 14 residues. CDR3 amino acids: CASSLTRENNEQFF. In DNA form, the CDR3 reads TGTGCCAGCAGCTTAACCCGGGAGAACAATGAGCAGTTCTTC.